Following are 30 T cell receptor beta chains from one sample sequenced in a study of blood T cells in healthy people across ages. The authors ran a second PCR of about 6 to 11 cycles using a sample-barcoded 5' primer and a J-beta primer mix. TCRdb processed the 5' RACE reads anew with MiXCR; each CDR3 protein has one entry. This table holds approximately 1.5 million distinct CDR3 sequences, roughly 43% found once. Source material: blood. These receptors were collected from a woman aged 18-35 years in good health.

The rearrangement joins TRBV5-1 to TRBJ1-2, with unresolved D. This CDR3 is built from 15 residues. The V end lost 0 bases, the J end lost 3 bases, and 12 bases lay between the germline ends. Germline V gives CDR1 SGHRS, CDR2 YFSETQ. CDR3 in amino acids: CASSLDTRQDYGYTF. The CDR3 DNA follows: TGCGCCAGCAGCTTGGACACCCGACAAGACTATGGCTACACCTTC.

This rearrangement joins TRBV7-9 to TRBJ2-5; 8 bases are shared with TRBD2. The closer fit of TRBJ2-7 to the DNA end suggests the J call may be wrong. Germline V gives CDR1 SEHNR, CDR2 FQNEAQ (reference sequence). This CDR3 is 12 amino acids long. The CDR3 spells CASTSTSGEQYF. The CDR3 DNA sequence: TGTGCCAGCACGTCCACTAGCGGCGAGCAGTACTTC.

The V gene is TRBV6-2 or TRBV6-3, the J gene TRBJ1-1; possible D gene TRBD1, 5 bases. Germline lookup yields CDR1 MNHEY and CDR2 SVGEGT. The CDR3 runs to 12 residues. V was cut by 2 bases and J by 11 bases, with 12 bases left in between. The CDR3 sequence is CASSYEGVVAFF. As DNA, the CDR3 is TGTGCCAGCAGTTACGAAGGGGTCGTGGCTTTCTTT.

As to this clonotype: The junction differs from germline at one of its ends, possibly a read error. The rearrangement joins TRBV6-6 to TRBJ2-5; TRBD2 might be the D (7 bases). CDR1 MNHNY and CDR2 SVGAGI come from the germline V gene (reference sequence). This CDR3 contains 15 residues. CDR3 region: CASSYRGALEEAQYF. In nucleotides, the CDR3 is TGTGCCAGCAGTTACCGGGGGGCGTTAGAAGAGGCCCAGTACTTC.

This clonotype was seen a few times. The gene calls are TRBV30 and TRBJ1-2, with D maybe TRBD1 (6 bases). The CDR3 sequence is 13 residues long. The germline V gene encodes CDR1 GTSNPN and CDR2 SVGIG (reference sequence). V dropped 0 bases and J dropped 8 bases, with 13 bases sitting between them. DNA for the CDR3: TGTGCCTGGAGTGTACAGGGTCTAGGAGGCTACACCTTC. Protein sequence: CAWSVQGLGGYTF.

This clonotype has just a few counts. DNA of the CDR3: TGTGCCAGCTCACCAGTCAGTACGATCTCTGGAAACACCATATATTTT. Protein sequence: CASSPVSTISGNTIYF. The chain joins TRBV18 to TRBJ1-3; the D is unclear. From germline, CDR1 is KGHSH and CDR2 LQKENI. The CDR3 length is 16 residues. Trimming pared 2 bases from V and 0 bases from J, leaving 11 bases between.

The chain has TRBV7-9 and TRBJ2-7; D is unclear. With 3 bases removed from V and 0 bases from J, the gap between germline ends came to 6 bases. The germline V gene encodes CDR1 SEHNR and CDR2 FQNEAQ (reference sequence). This CDR3 has 13 residues. The CDR3 protein is CASSFDVSYEQYF. CDR3 sequence (DNA): TGTGCCAGCAGCTTCGACGTCTCCTACGAGCAGTACTTC.

The rearrangement joins TRBV6-5 to TRBJ1-1; D unresolved. This CDR3 spans 13 amino acids. V lost 8 bases, J lost 0 bases, and 10 bases lay in between. Germline CDR1 and CDR2: MNHEY and SVGAGI. The CDR3 here is CASGEMMNTEAFF. The CDR3 nucleotides read TGTGCCAGCGGAGAGATGATGAACACTGAAGCTTTCTTT.

This clonotype turned up a few times. V and J are TRBV27 and TRBJ2-7; TRBD2 matches at 7 bases. The CDR3 loop spans 14 amino acids. The germline CDR1 and CDR2 sequences are MNHEY and SMNVEV (reference sequence). V was clipped by 5 bases and J by 3 bases; unmatched bases: 7. The chain's CDR3 is CASSAGTTYYEQYF. CDR3 nucleotides: TGTGCCAGCAGTGCTGGGACTACTTACTACGAGCAGTACTTC.

This clonotype turned up a few times. The gene calls are TRBV15 and TRBJ2-1, with 10 bases fitting TRBD1. Looked up from germline, CDR1 is LNHNV and CDR2 is YYDKDF (reference sequence). The CDR3 has 16 amino acids. Germline trimming cut 0 bases from V and 15 bases from J; bases unmatched to any gene: 14. This chain's CDR3 is CATSRDRGTGASSRFF. The CDR3 DNA sequence: TGTGCCACCAGCAGAGATAGAGGGACAGGGGCTTCCTCGCGGTTCTTC.

The chain carries TRBV7-2 and TRBJ2-1; possibly TRBD1 or TRBD2 for D (6 bases each). V shed 3 bases and J shed 6 bases, with 18 bases lying between them. The CDR3 totals 16 residues. From germline, CDR1 is SGHTA and CDR2 FQGNSA. CDR3 sequence (DNA): TGTGCCAGCAGCTTGATAGTATGGGGGGCCAGCAATGAGCAGTTCTTC. Translation gives CASSLIVWGASNEQFF.

This sequence joins TRBV20-1 and TRBJ2-2, with 12 bases identical to TRBD2. CDR1 DFQATT and CDR2 SNEGSKA come from the germline V gene (reference sequence). V shed 3 bases, J shed 5 bases, and the junction held 4 bases outside the gene matches. This CDR3 is built from 15 residues. CDR3 DNA: TGCAGTGCTAGGAGACTAGCGGGAGTTACCGGGGAGCTGTTTTTT. Residues: CSARRLAGVTGELFF.

On this clonotype itself: A junction end diverges from the germline sequence, so it may reflect a read error. The chain recombines TRBV20-1 with TRBJ2-1; unclear D gene. CDR3 length: 15 amino acids. Per the germline V gene, CDR1 is DFQATT and CDR2 is SNEGSKA (reference sequence). Written as DNA, the CDR3 is TGCAGTGCTAGTATCGCGACACTCTCCCACAATGAGCAGTTCTTC. As protein: CSASIATLSHNEQFF.

This clonotype occurred a few times. The CDR3 is CASSRDTEDYTF. CDR3 DNA: TGTGCCAGCAGCCGAGACACCGAGGACTACACCTTC. The rearrangement uses TRBV3-1 and TRBJ1-2, with D unresolved. In germline, CDR1 is LGHDT, CDR2 YNNKEL (reference sequence). The CDR3 extends over 12 amino acids. With 4 bases removed from V and 10 bases from J, the gap between germline ends came to 13 bases.

This chain connects TRBV7-8 to TRBJ2-1, with TRBD1 matching 8 bases. The ends lost 5 bases at V and 3 bases at J; junction bases unmatched: 9. Per the germline V gene, CDR1 is SGHVS and CDR2 is FQNEAQ. This CDR3 comprises 16 residues. The DNA of the CDR3 is TGTGCCAGCAGCCCTAAGACAGGGGCCGGCTACAATGAGCAGTTCTTC. This encodes CASSPKTGAGYNEQFF.

This chain uses TRBV5-6 with TRBJ2-1; tentative D call: TRBD1 (5 bases). Trimming pared 0 bases from V and 7 bases from J, leaving 17 bases between. This CDR3 has 16 amino acids. Germline V gene sequence: CDR1 SGHDT, CDR2 YYEEEE. In DNA, the CDR3 is TGTGCCAGCAGCTTGGTCCTAGACCTACACAGGAATGAGCAGTTCTTC. Protein product: CASSLVLDLHRNEQFF.

The chain links TRBV20-1 to TRBJ2-3; D is undetermined. Trimming removed 5 bases at V and 3 bases at J, with 15 bases between. The CDR3 extends over 14 amino acids. Germline loops: CDR1 DFQATT, CDR2 SNEGSKA (reference sequence). The CDR3 sequence is CSAPSWPTTDTQYF. The CDR3 DNA is TGCAGTGCTCCCAGTTGGCCGACTACAGATACGCAGTATTTT.

The chain couples TRBV6-6 to TRBJ2-2; 11 bases agree with TRBD2. This CDR3 has 16 amino acids. Germline lookup yields CDR1 MNHNY and CDR2 SVGAGI (reference sequence). V lost 0 bases to trimming and J lost 4 bases; unmatched junction nucleotides: 1. CDR3 coding DNA: TGTGCCAGCAGTTACTCTCTAGCGGGAGGCACCGGGGAGCTGTTTTTT. Protein product: CASSYSLAGGTGELFF.

This clonotype has only a few counts. The chain couples TRBV7-3 to TRBJ2-3, with TRBD2 identical over 9 bases. Germline V gives CDR1 SGHTA, CDR2 FQGTGA. The J segment lost 1 base and the V segment lost 2 bases, leaving 4 bases of the junction unmatched. This CDR3 region has 16 residues. For the CDR3, the DNA is TGTGCCAGCAGCTTATGGGCTAGCGGGGGCACAGATACGCAGTATTTT. It codes for CASSLWASGGTDTQYF.

This chain connects TRBV27 to TRBJ1-5, with a tentative D call TRBD1 (5 bases). Germline CDR1 reads MNHEY; CDR2 reads SMNVEV (reference sequence). The CDR3 loop spans 18 amino acids. V gave up 2 bases and J gave up 5 bases, with 22 bases separating them. The CDR3 DNA sequence: TGTGCCAGCAGTTTAAGGGTCAGGGAAACGCAGCCCCATCAGCCCCAGCATTTT. Amino acids: CASSLRVRETQPHQPQHF.

The chain combines TRBV6-1 with TRBJ2-7; D not certain. CDR3 length: 15 amino acids. The V end lost 1 base, the J end lost 0 bases, and 10 bases lay between the germline ends. The germline CDR1 and CDR2 sequences are MNHNS and SASEGT. The CDR3 coding sequence is TGTGCCAGCAGTGAAGTCACTCTCCCCTCCTACGAGCAGTACTTC. Its translation is CASSEVTLPSYEQYF.

This clonotype was recorded a few times. This chain links TRBV20-1 with TRBJ2-1; 11 bases line up with TRBD2. The CDR3 totals 16 residues. V lost 0 bases, J lost 3 bases, and 4 bases stayed unmatched. Germline V lookup: CDR1 DFQATT, CDR2 SNEGSKA (reference sequence). DNA of the CDR3: TGCAGTGCTAGAGATCCGACTAGCGGGATCTACAATGAGCAGTTCTTC. It is translated as CSARDPTSGIYNEQFF.

V is TRBV27 and J is TRBJ2-2; TRBD1 matches at 8 bases. The V gene's germline CDR1 is MNHEY and CDR2 SMNVEV (reference sequence). The CDR3 length is 16 residues. V dropped 3 bases and J dropped 7; count of bases not matched to a gene: 10. CDR3 DNA: TGTGCCAGCAGTTTCCGGGACAGGAATAAGGGCGGGGAGCTGTTTTTT. Translation: CASSFRDRNKGGELFF.

A few counts support this clonotype. The CDR3 bases are TGTGCCAGCAGCATTGGCCCTAACTATGGCTACACCTTC. Protein product: CASSIGPNYGYTF. The chain joins TRBV7-2 to TRBJ1-2; no reliable D call. Trimming took 5 bases from V and 0 from J, leaving 7 bases between them. This CDR3 comprises 13 residues. CDR1 and CDR2 (germline): SGHTA, FQGNSA. Looking up the rest from reference TRBV7-2 and TRBJ1-2 gives the full variable domain: GAGVSQSPSNKVTEKGKDVELRCDPISGHTALYWYRQSLGQGLEFLIYFQGNSAPDKSGLPSDRFSAERTGGSVSTLTIQRTQQEDSAVYLCASSIGPNYGYTFGSGTRLTVV.

The genes are TRBV6-1 and TRBJ2-7; TRBD2 is a possible D gene (6 bases). Germline values: CDR1 MNHNS, CDR2 SASEGT. This CDR3 region has 13 residues. Trimming pared 8 bases from V and 0 bases from J, leaving 11 bases between. The CDR3 here is CASGASASYEQYF. CDR3 nucleotides: TGTGCCAGCGGGGCTAGCGCCTCCTACGAGCAGTACTTC.

This clonotype was found a few times. The chain links TRBV6-5 to TRBJ2-3; possible D gene TRBD2, 5 bases. The V gene's germline CDR1 is MNHEY and CDR2 SVGAGI. The CDR3 extends over 13 amino acids. V lost 7 bases and J 6 bases, leaving 14 bases between the germline ends. As DNA, the CDR3 is TGTGCCAGCAAGTTGGACTCAATGGATACGCAGTATTTT. This codes for CASKLDSMDTQYF.

The chain has TRBV5-1 and TRBJ2-2, with TRBD2 as a possible D gene (6 bases). Per the germline V gene, CDR1 is SGHRS and CDR2 is YFSETQ. The CDR3 runs to 15 residues. V lost 4 bases to trimming and J lost 2 bases, with 12 bases between them. For the CDR3, the DNA is TGCGCCAGCAGCGCCGGGACTTCCAACACCGGGGAGCTGTTTTTT. Translation: CASSAGTSNTGELFF.

This clonotype has just a few counts. V and J are TRBV6-1 and TRBJ2-7; tentatively, D is TRBD1 (6 bases). The germline gives CDR1 MNHNS, CDR2 SASEGT. V gave up 5 bases and J gave up 2 bases, with 10 bases separating them. The CDR3 length is 13 residues. CDR3: CASSRQVTYEQYF. The CDR3 DNA follows: TGTGCCAGCAGTAGACAGGTTACCTACGAGCAGTACTTC.

This clonotype was seen only a few times. This rearrangement joins TRBV2 to TRBJ1-2; 8 bases line up with TRBD1. The CDR3 covers 13 residues. Trimming took 4 bases from V and 6 from J; bases not matched to a gene: 4. Germline V gene data show CDR1 as SNHLY and CDR2 as FYNNEI. The CDR3 here is CASSGQGMDGYTF. CDR3 bases: TGTGCCAGCAGTGGACAGGGGATGGATGGCTACACCTTC. Using reference TRBV2 and TRBJ1-2 for the parts outside the CDR3, the full variable domain is EPEVTQTPSHQVTQMGQEVILRCVPISNHLYFYWYRQILGQKVEFLVSFYNNEISEKSEIFDDQFSVERPDGSNFTLKIRSTKLEDSAMYFCASSGQGMDGYTFGSGTRLTVV.

To note about this clonotype: A much more abundant neighbour one base away suggests this may be a read error. The V gene is TRBV9, the J gene TRBJ1-2; TRBD1 matches 8 bases. From germline, CDR1 is SGDLS and CDR2 YYNGEE. This CDR3 has 14 amino acids. The V gene end was trimmed by 3 bases and the J gene end by 4 bases; junction bases not matched to a gene: 5. The CDR3 region has the DNA TGTGCCAGCAGCGGAGTAGACAGGGGCTATGGCTACACCTTC. This encodes CASSGVDRGYGYTF.